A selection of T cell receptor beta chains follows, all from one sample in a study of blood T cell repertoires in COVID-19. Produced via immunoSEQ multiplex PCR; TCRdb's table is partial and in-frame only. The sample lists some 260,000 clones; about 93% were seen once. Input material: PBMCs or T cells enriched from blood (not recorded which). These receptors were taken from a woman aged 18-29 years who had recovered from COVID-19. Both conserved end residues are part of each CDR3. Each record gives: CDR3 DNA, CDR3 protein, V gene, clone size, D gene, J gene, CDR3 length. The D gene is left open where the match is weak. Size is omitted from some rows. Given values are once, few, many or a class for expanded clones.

CDR3nt: TGTGCCAGTAGTTCCCCGGACAGGGGGCTATCAGACACCATATATTTT
CDR3aa: CASSSPDRGLSDTIYF
v_gene: TRBV19
abundance: -
d_gene: TRBD1
j_gene: TRBJ1-3
len: 16

CDR3nt: TGTGCCAGCAGTTCATCACCCCACTCCGGACAGGGCAATTCACCCCTCCACTTT
CDR3aa: CASSSSPHSGQGNSPLHF
v_gene: TRBV27
abundance: -
d_gene: TRBD1
j_gene: TRBJ1-6
len: 18

CDR3nt: TGTGCCAGCAGCTACCGGACAGGGGGCTCGGAGACCCAGTACTTC
CDR3aa: CASSYRTGGSETQYF
v_gene: TRBV27
abundance: -
d_gene: TRBD1
j_gene: TRBJ2-5
len: 15

CDR3nt: TGTGCCAGCAGCCTAGGCTACACAGATACGCAGTATTTT
CDR3aa: CASSLGYTDTQYF
v_gene: TRBV7-3
abundance: -
d_gene: -
j_gene: TRBJ2-3
len: 13

CDR3nt: TGCAGCGTTGAAGATTGGGCTAGCGGGTCCCAACAACCCCCTCGGGGCGAGCAGTACTTC
CDR3aa: CSVEDWASGSQQPPRGEQYF
v_gene: TRBV29-1
abundance: few
d_gene: TRBD2
j_gene: TRBJ2-7
len: 20

CDR3nt: TGTGCCAGCAGCGTAGGAGGAGCTACCGGGGAGCTGTTTTTT
CDR3aa: CASSVGGATGELFF
v_gene: TRBV9
abundance: -
d_gene: -
j_gene: TRBJ2-2
len: 14

CDR3nt: TGTGCCAGCAGTCCCCCAGGGGCAAGAGATACGCAGTATTTT
CDR3aa: CASSPPGARDTQYF
v_gene: TRBV28
abundance: -
d_gene: -
j_gene: TRBJ2-3
len: 14

CDR3nt: TGTGCCAGCAGTTACCTCCCGAGGGGGCAATCACCCCTCCACTTT
CDR3aa: CASSYLPRGQSPLHF
v_gene: TRBV6-5
abundance: -
d_gene: TRBD1
j_gene: TRBJ1-6
len: 15

CDR3nt: TGTGCCAGCACCCAAGGGCCACTAACGGGAGGGAACTTC
CDR3aa: CASTQGPLTGGNF
v_gene: TRBV2
abundance: -
d_gene: TRBD2
j_gene: TRBJ2-5
len: 13

CDR3nt: TGTGCCAGCAGTTTATCCGGGACAGGGAATTCACCCCTCCACTTT
CDR3aa: CASSLSGTGNSPLHF
v_gene: TRBV27
abundance: -
d_gene: TRBD1
j_gene: TRBJ1-6
len: 15

CDR3nt: TGTGCCAGCGGTAACGGGAACTACATTCAGTACTTC
CDR3aa: CASGNGNYIQYF
v_gene: TRBV6-4
abundance: -
d_gene: -
j_gene: TRBJ2-4
len: 12

CDR3nt: TGTGCCAGCTCACCACCTAACTTGAACACTGAAGCTTTCTTT
CDR3aa: CASSPPNLNTEAFF
v_gene: TRBV18
abundance: -
d_gene: -
j_gene: TRBJ1-1
len: 14

CDR3nt: TGTGCCAGCAGTCTAGGGACAGGGGGCAATCAGCCCCAGCATTTT
CDR3aa: CASSLGTGGNQPQHF
v_gene: TRBV27
abundance: -
d_gene: TRBD1
j_gene: TRBJ1-5
len: 15

CDR3nt: TGTGCCAGCAGCTCCTGGGACAGAGGTGGAAACACCATATATTTT
CDR3aa: CASSSWDRGGNTIYF
v_gene: TRBV5-5
abundance: -
d_gene: TRBD1
j_gene: TRBJ1-3
len: 15

CDR3nt: TGTGCCAGCAGTTTACGTCAGTTAAAAGAGACCCAGTACTTC
CDR3aa: CASSLRQLKETQYF
v_gene: TRBV28
abundance: -
d_gene: -
j_gene: TRBJ2-5
len: 14

CDR3nt: TGTGCCAGTAGTCCCCGGCGCTGGGACAGCGGCACTGAAGCTTTCTTT
CDR3aa: CASSPRRWDSGTEAFF
v_gene: TRBV19
abundance: once
d_gene: TRBD1
j_gene: TRBJ1-1
len: 16

CDR3nt: TGTGCCAGAAGCTACGTCGGGGGTAGGGATTCACCCCTCCACTTT
CDR3aa: CARSYVGGRDSPLHF
v_gene: TRBV7-5
abundance: -
d_gene: -
j_gene: TRBJ1-6
len: 15

CDR3nt: TGTGCCAGCAGAAACAGGGTCACTGGGGCCAACGTCCTGACTTTC
CDR3aa: CASRNRVTGANVLTF
v_gene: TRBV6-5
abundance: -
d_gene: -
j_gene: TRBJ2-6
len: 15

CDR3nt: TGTGCCAGCAGCTTGTGGGGGGAAAATGAGCAGTTCTTC
CDR3aa: CASSLWGENEQFF
v_gene: TRBV5-5
abundance: -
d_gene: -
j_gene: TRBJ2-1
len: 13

CDR3nt: TGTGCCAGCAGCCTCTTTCGGACAGGGGGCCATAATGAAAAACTGTTTTTT
CDR3aa: CASSLFRTGGHNEKLFF
v_gene: TRBV7-9
abundance: -
d_gene: TRBD1
j_gene: TRBJ1-4
len: 17

CDR3nt: TGTGCCAGCAGCGTAGGGGGACGTTGGAAGGACAGGGGCGCTGGGGCCAACGTCCTGACTTTC
CDR3aa: CASSVGGRWKDRGAGANVLTF
v_gene: TRBV9
abundance: -
d_gene: TRBD1
j_gene: TRBJ2-6
len: 21

CDR3nt: TGTGCCAGCAGTTCGGGGGGGCCCAACAATGAGCAGTTCTTC
CDR3aa: CASSSGGPNNEQFF
v_gene: TRBV28
abundance: -
d_gene: TRBD2
j_gene: TRBJ2-1
len: 14

CDR3nt: TGCGCCAGCAGCACAGTGACTAGCGGGGGGGCCCGAAACACCGGGGAGCTGTTTTTT
CDR3aa: CASSTVTSGGARNTGELFF
v_gene: TRBV5-1
abundance: -
d_gene: TRBD2
j_gene: TRBJ2-2
len: 19

CDR3nt: TGTGCCAGCAGCTTAGCGTCACAGGGGAGGAATGGCTACACCTTC
CDR3aa: CASSLASQGRNGYTF
v_gene: TRBV7-2
abundance: once
d_gene: TRBD1
j_gene: TRBJ1-2
len: 15

CDR3nt: TGTGCCAGCAGTGATACGGCCAGGGGGCTAACCTACGAGCAGTACTTC
CDR3aa: CASSDTARGLTYEQYF
v_gene: TRBV6-1
abundance: once
d_gene: TRBD1
j_gene: TRBJ2-7
len: 16

CDR3nt: TGCGCCAGCAGCCAAGAGAGATTGGGACAGAGGAAGAACAATGAGCAGTTCTTC
CDR3aa: CASSQERLGQRKNNEQFF
v_gene: TRBV4-1
abundance: -
d_gene: TRBD1
j_gene: TRBJ2-1
len: 18

CDR3nt: TGTGCCAGCAGCTTGTTCCTGAGTCAGCCCCAGCATTTT
CDR3aa: CASSLFLSQPQHF
v_gene: TRBV5-6
abundance: many
d_gene: -
j_gene: TRBJ1-5
len: 13

CDR3nt: TGTGCCAGCAGTTGGAAGGACAGGGGTGGTGAAGCTTTCTTT
CDR3aa: CASSWKDRGGEAFF
v_gene: TRBV27
abundance: -
d_gene: TRBD1
j_gene: TRBJ1-1
len: 14